Detailed here is one TCR beta chain. This clone's antigen is unknown. No quality values exist for individual bases; no much larger clone is one base distant. The donors were healthy, HIV-negative adults who had no recently reported acute infections or vaccinations. Every donor was a Caucasian adult residing in Nashville, Tennessee, USA. CD4+ T cells were enriched by magnetic negative selection, after which naive cells were positively selected on CD45RA and the negative fraction was taken as the memory subset. Blood was collected by leukapheresis, and PBMCs were isolated by Ficoll-Histopaque density gradient centrifugation and then cryopreserved in liquid nitrogen vapor phase. Analytical flow cytometry was used to check the purity and quantity of each magnetically sorted T cell population. From each sorted fraction, genomic DNA was isolated and quantified by UV absorbance on a Nanodrop 2000c. This sample is part of a study of shared clonotypes between healthy human individuals (TCRdb year 2020). Background on the whole study: Two women and a few men aged 18 to 49 years were included in the cohort. To estimate repertoire size and how much clonotype sharing occurs between individuals, the study deeply sequenced the blood TCR repertoires of several healthy adults. Different laboratories and diverse techniques were used to prepare libraries and sequence TCR repertoires, to increase sequencing depth and limit assay-specific biases. Between about 0.94 and 8.9 billion PBMCs per donor were obtained by leukapheresis. For each donor, three plates each were used for CD4 naive and CD4 memory, two plates were used for CD8 naive, and one plate was used for CD8 memory. Overall study outcomes, separate from this receptor: Even with the large sequencing depth, rarefaction of the sorted-subset datasets indicated that sequencing was incomplete. Higher generation probabilities were observed for clonotypes shared by all four sorted-subset donors than for non-shared clonotypes. Because the study included a small number of donors, the genetic and exposure-history diversity represented was limited. Pairwise subsampling indicated that sequencing depth was expected to affect the degree of clonotype sharing among donors. Only blood was sampled, and tissue TCR repertoires likely differ from those in blood. Estimated clonotype richness was generally larger for naive than for memory subsets. Sharing across four donors was observed for around 5% of naive CD4, about 3.2% of naive CD8, about 2.5% of memory CD4, and roughly 0.4% of memory CD8 clonotypes.

The CDR3 sequence holds 14 residues, the cysteine and phenylalanine included. The retained sequence is limited to the CDR3, 42 bases, with the frame set at the first base. V is cut by 1 base and J by 7 bases, and the space between the germline ends is 11 bases. CDR1 and CDR2 are drawn from the germline V gene: SGHNT, YENEEA. Using the deep immunoSEQ assay, multiplex PCR amplified TCR CDR3 regions from genomic DNA. Extracted genomic DNA from each cell subset was distributed evenly across all wells of several immunoSEQ 96-well plates, and each plate was treated as a replicate. For sorted subsets, approximately 210 ng genomic DNA, equal to tens of thousands of T cell genomes, was loaded into each replicate PCR. Purified libraries were quantified with a Qubit 3.0 fluorometer, sized on a Bioanalyzer 2100, and re-quantified with the KAPA Library Quantification kit. A separate single-read 150-cycle Illumina NextSeq 550 flow cell was used to sequence each immunoSEQ 96-well plate. In the source study's methods: Because the immunoSEQ output held only junctional sequences and lacked quality scores, the filtering could not match the filtering applied to full-length reads. To assign V/J genes and CDR3, sequences were annotated using PyIR, a Python wrapper for IgBLAST v1.9, with IMGT germline references. Reads were removed for weak V/J assignments (E-value above 1e-6), missing CDR3, stop codons, out-of-frame junctions, or ambiguous translated residues. A V3J clonotype was defined by an identical inferred V gene, J gene, and CDR3 amino acid sequence. The percentage overlap between two repertoires was calculated by dividing the number of shared unique clonotypes by the size of the smaller repertoire. RTK rarefaction, the Chao1 estimator, and Recon v2.1 estimates of unobserved clonotypes were used to assess repertoire richness. For all TCRbeta clonotypes obtained by the gDNA method from a few donors, generation probabilities were computed with OLGA. TCRdb carries this immuneACCESS record with in-frame sequences only. Its versions omit some clonotypes, under half of them owing to an unresolved V gene in the studies checked, with the rest unexplained. The V and J calls and the clone size are those of that table, but D and trimming were determined from the DNA. The sample contains approximately 720,000 clones, less than 80% of them found a single time. The ten largest clones capture approximately 2% of the sample.

The receptor was derived from a woman younger than 45 in good health. Input material: memory CD4+ T cells sorted from blood. Per the publication, the cell subset or site label means: CD45RA-negative fraction. Rearrangement joined TRBV11-3 to TRBJ2-1; TRBD2 is a weak D gene call, 6 bases matching. The DNA sequence is given as TGTGCCAGCAGCTTAGGTTCAGGGAGGAATGAGCAGTTCTTC. This translates into CASSLGSGRNEQFF.